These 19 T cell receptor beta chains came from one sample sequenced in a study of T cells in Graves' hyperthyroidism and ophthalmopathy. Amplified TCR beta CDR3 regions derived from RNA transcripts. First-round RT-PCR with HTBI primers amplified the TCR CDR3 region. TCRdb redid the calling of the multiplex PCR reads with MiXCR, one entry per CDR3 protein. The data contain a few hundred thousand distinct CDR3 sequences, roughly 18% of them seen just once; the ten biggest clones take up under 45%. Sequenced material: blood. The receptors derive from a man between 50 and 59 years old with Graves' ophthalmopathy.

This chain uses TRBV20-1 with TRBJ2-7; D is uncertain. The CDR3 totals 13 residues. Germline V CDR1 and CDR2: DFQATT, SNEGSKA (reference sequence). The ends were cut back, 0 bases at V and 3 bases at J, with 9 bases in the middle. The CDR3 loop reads CSARDLPGYEQYF. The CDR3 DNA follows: TGCAGTGCTAGAGATCTTCCAGGCTACGAGCAGTACTTC.

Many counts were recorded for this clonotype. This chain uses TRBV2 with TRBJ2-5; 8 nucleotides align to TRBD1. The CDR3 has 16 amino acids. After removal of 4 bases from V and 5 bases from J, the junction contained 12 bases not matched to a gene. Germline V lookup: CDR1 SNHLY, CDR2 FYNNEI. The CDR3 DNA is TGTGCCAGCAGTGTGGTGGTGGGGACAGGAGGGGAGACCCAGTACTTC. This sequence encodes CASSVVVGTGGETQYF.

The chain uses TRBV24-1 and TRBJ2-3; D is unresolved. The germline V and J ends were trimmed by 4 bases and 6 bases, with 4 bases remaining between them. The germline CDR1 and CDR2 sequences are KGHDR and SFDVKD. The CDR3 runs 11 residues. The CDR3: CATSDRDTQYF. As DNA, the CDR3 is TGTGCCACCAGTGACAGGGATACGCAGTATTTT.

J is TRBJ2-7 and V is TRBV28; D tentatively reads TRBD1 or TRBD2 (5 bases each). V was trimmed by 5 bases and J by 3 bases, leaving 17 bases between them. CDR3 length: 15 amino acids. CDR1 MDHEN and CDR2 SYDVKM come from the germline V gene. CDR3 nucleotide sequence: TGTGCCAGCAGTGAAGACCGGGACGGAAACTACGAGCAGTACTTC. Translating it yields CASSEDRDGNYEQYF.

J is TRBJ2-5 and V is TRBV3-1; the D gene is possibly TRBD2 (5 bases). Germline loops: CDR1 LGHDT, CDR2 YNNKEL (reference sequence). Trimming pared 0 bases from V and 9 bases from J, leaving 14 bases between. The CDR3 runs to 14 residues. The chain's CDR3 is CASSQDSGPGAQYF. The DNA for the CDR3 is TGTGCCAGCAGCCAAGATTCCGGCCCCGGGGCCCAGTACTTC.

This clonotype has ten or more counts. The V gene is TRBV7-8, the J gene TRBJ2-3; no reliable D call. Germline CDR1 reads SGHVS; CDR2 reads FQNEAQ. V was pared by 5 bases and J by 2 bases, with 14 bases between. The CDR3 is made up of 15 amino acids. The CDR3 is CASSQGLHYTDTQYF. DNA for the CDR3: TGTGCCAGCAGCCAAGGTCTCCATTACACAGATACGCAGTATTTT.

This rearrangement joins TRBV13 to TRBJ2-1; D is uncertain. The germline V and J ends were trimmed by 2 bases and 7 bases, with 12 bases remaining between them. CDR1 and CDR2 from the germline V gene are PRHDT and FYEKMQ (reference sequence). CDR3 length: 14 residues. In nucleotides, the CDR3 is TGTGCCAGCAGCTTACGATCCCGTGGGAATGAGCAGTTCTTC. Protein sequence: CASSLRSRGNEQFF. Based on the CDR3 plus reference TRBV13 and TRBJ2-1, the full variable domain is AAGVIQSPRHLIKEKRETATLKCYPIPRHDTVYWYQQGPGQDPQFLISFYEKMQSDKGSIPDRFSAQQFSDYHSELNMSSLELGDSALYFCASSLRSRGNEQFFGPGTRLTVL.

CDR3 amino acids: CASSSRLASSGAVELFF. DNA of the CDR3: TGTGCCAGCAGCTCGAGACTAGCTTCATCGGGGGCCGTGGAGCTGTTTTTT. The chain joins TRBV7-2 to TRBJ2-2, with a weak D call TRBD2 (7 bases). Trimming shortened V by 4 bases and J by 10 bases, and 25 bases separated the two germline ends. Per the germline V gene, CDR1 is SGHTA and CDR2 is FQGNSA. The CDR3 covers 17 residues.

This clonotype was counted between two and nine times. The CDR3 DNA sequence: TGCGCCAGCAGCTTGGGCAGGAGACCCTCCTATAATTCACCCCTCCACTTT. Its protein is CASSLGRRPSYNSPLHF. This rearrangement joins TRBV5-1 to TRBJ1-6; D is uncertain. The ends were cut back, 0 bases at V and 0 bases at J, with 10 bases in the middle. Germline loops: CDR1 SGHRS, CDR2 YFSETQ. The CDR3 is 17 amino acids.

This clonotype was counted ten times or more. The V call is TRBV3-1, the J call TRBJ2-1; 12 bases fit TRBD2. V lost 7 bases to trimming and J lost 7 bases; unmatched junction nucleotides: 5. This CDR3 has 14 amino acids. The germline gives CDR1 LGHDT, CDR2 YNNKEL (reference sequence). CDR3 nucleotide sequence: TGTGCCAGCACCCTAGCGGGAGGGCCGAATGAGCAGTTCTTC. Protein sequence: CASTLAGGPNEQFF.

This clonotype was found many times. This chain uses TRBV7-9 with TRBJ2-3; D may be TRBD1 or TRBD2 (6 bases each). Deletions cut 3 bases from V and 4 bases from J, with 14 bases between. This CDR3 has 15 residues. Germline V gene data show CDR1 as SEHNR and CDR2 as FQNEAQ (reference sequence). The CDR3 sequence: CASSFMGGEADTQYF. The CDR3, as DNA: TGTGCCAGCAGCTTCATGGGGGGCGAAGCAGATACGCAGTATTTT.

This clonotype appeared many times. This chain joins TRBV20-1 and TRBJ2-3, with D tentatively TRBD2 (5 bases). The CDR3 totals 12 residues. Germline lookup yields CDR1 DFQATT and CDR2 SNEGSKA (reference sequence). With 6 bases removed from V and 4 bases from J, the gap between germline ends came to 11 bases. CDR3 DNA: TGCAGTGCCTTAGCGAGCGCAGATACGCAGTATTTT. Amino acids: CSALASADTQYF.

Here the CDR3 DNA reads TGTGCCAGCGGCCTGGGACTAGCGGGAGAACGCAATGAGCAGTTCTTC. Its protein product is CASGLGLAGERNEQFF. The rearrangement links TRBV9 to TRBJ2-1; 14 nucleotides line up with TRBD2. Germline values: CDR1 SGDLS, CDR2 YYNGEE. The CDR3 loop spans 16 amino acids. V shed 7 bases and J 6 bases; nucleotides not matched to a gene: 9.

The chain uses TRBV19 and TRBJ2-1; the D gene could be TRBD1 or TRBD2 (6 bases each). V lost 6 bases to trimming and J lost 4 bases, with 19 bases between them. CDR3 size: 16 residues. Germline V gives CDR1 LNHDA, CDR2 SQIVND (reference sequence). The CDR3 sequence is CASSIAGGRGYNEQFF. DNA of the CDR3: TGTGCCAGTAGCATCGCCGGGGGAAGGGGGTACAATGAGCAGTTCTTC.

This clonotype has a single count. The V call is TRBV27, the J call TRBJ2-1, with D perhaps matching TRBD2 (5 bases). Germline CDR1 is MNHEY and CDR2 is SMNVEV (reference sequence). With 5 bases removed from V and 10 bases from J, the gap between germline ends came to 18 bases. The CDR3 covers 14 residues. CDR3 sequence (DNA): TGTGCCAGCAGTCACGACTATTTGCGCAAGGAGCAGTTCTTC. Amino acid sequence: CASSHDYLRKEQFF.

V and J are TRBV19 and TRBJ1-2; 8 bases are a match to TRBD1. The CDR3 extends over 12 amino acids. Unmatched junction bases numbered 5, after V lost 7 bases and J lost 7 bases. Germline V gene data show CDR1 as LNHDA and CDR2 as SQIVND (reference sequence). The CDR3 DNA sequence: TGTGCCAGTAACGGACAGGGCGGTGGCTACACCTTC. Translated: CASNGQGGGYTF.

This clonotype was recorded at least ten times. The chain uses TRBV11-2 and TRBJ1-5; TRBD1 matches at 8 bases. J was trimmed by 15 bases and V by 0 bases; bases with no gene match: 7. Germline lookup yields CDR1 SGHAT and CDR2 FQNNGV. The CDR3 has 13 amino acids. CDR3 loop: CASSLESQGASHF. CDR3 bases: TGTGCCAGCAGCTTAGAATCGCAGGGGGCGTCGCATTTT. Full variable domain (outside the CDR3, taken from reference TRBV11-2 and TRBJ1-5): EAGVAQSPRYKIIEKRQSVAFWCNPISGHATLYWYQQILGQGPKLLIQFQNNGVVDDSQLPKDRFSAERLKGVDSTLKIQPAKLEDSAVYLCASSLESQGASHFGDGTRLSIL.

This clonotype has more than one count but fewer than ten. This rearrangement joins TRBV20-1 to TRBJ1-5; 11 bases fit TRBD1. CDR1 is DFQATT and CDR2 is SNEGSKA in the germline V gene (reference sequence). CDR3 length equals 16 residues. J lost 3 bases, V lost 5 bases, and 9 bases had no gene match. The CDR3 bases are TGCAGTGCTCTTATTCCGGGACAGGGGGACAATCAGCCCCAGCATTTT. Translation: CSALIPGQGDNQPQHF.

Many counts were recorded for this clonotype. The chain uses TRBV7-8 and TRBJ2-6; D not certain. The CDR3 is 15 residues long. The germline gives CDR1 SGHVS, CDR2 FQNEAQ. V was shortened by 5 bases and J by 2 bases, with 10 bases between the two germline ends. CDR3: CASSPTRAGANVLTF. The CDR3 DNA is TGTGCCAGCAGCCCCACAAGGGCTGGGGCCAACGTCCTGACTTTC.